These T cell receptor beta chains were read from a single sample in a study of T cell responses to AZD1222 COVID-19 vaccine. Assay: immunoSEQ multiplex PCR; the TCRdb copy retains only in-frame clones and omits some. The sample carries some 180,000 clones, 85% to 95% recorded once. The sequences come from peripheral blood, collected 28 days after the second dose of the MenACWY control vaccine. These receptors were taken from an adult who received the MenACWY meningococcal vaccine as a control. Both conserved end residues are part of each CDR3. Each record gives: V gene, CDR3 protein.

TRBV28	CASSWRGYEKLFF
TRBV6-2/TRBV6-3	CASSYPKAAYLLAKNIQYF
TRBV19	CASSPRQGFNEKLFF
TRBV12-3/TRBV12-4	CASSLRATSEAFF
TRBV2	CASSEFPGGGSKQYF
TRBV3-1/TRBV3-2	CASSQEAAGGRHKNIQYF
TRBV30	CAHLAQNYYGYTF
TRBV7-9	CASSQRGTSLNEQFF
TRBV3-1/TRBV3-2	CASSQGETQYF
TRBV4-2	CASSQDAGTSYTGELFF
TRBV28	CASIGGRPSYEQYF
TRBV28	CASSLARTGGGWAFF
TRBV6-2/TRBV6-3	CASSYSPDRQYGYTF
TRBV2	CARGLRTEAFF
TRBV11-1	CASSLSQANTEAFF
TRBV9	CASSVRLAGGMNTGELFF
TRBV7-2	CASSPQGASYGYTF
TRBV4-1	CASSQDMETQYF
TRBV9	CASSVGHEGFGYTF
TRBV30	CAWRTGNYGYTF
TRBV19	CATKRSANAYEQYF
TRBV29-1	CSGDRGGTGELFF
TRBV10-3	CAISEPNKAGTGRLNTEAFF
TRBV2	CASSIGQPQHF
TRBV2	CASKGTARVTEAFF
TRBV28	CASSFRTLSGNTIYF
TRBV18	CASSPTTGASNQPQHF
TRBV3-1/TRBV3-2	CASSSRDRGTDTQYF
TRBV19	CASSRGLGQPQHF
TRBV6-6	CASRQRSEAFF
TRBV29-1	CSVGGMVGSSYNSPLHF
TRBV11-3	CASSLGPHRVDTQYF
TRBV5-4	CASSLKETSGNTIYF
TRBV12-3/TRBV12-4	CASMGGYQGTQYF
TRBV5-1	CASSFAQGGAGATNEKLFF
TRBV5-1	CASSLGGLSTDTQYF
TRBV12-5	CASGLVQGPTGELFF
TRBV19	CASSAPGQRGEYGYTF
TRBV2	CASSEGRGNNSPLHF
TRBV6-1	CASSERGQGSLRAFF
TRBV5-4	CASSLPQTGTYEQYF
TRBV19	CASSKERGYTQYF
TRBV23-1	CASSHNIRTNQPQHF
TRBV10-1	CASSEAGGARTEAFF
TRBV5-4	CASSLVKGGFGAFF